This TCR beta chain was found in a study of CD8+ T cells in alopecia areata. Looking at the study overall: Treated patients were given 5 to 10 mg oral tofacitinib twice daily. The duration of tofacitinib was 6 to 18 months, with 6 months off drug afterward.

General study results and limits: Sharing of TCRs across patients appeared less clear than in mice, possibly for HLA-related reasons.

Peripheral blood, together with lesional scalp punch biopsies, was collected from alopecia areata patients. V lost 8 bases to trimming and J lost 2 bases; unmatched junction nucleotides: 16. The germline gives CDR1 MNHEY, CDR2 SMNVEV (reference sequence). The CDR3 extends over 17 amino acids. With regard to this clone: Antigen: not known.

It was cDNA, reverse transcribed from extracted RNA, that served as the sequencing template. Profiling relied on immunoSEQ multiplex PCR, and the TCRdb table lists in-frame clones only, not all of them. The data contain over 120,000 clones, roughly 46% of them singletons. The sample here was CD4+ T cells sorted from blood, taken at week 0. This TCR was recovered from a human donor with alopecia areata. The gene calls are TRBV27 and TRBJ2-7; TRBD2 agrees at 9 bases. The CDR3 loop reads CASSRGSGRIQTYEQYF. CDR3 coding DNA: TGTGCCAGCTCCCGGGGGAGCGGGAGGATTCAGACCTACGAGCAGTACTTC.